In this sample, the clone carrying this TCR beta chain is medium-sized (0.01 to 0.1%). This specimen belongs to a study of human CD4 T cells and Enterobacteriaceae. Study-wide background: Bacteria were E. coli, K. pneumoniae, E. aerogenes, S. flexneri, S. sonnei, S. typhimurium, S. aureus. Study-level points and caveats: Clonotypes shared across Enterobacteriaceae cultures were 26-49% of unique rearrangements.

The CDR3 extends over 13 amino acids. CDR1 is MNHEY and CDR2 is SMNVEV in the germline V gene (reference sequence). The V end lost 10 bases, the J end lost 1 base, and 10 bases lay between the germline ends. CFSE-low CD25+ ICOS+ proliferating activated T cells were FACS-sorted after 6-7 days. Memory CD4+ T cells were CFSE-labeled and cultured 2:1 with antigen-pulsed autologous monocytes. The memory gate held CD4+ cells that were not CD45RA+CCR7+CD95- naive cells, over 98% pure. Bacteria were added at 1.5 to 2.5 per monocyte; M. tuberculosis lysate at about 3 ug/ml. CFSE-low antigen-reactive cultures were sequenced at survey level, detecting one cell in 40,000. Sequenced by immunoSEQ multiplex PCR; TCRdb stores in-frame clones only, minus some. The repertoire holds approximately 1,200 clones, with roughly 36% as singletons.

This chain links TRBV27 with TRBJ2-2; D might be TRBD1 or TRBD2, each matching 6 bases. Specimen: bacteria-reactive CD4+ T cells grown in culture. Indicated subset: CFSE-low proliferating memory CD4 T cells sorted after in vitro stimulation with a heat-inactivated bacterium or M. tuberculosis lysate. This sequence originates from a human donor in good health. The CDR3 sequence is CATAGQNTGELFF. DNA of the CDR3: TGTGCCACCGCGGGACAGAACACCGGGGAGCTGTTTTTT.